The 24 T cell receptor beta chains below all came from one sample that was sequenced in a study of OX40 agonist ivuxolimab in advanced cancers. Using immunoSEQ multiplex PCR, the repertoire was profiled, and TCRdb retains in-frame clones only, with some absent. The sample includes around 60,000 clones, about 82% of them seen just once. Material: CD4+ or CD8+ T cells sorted from blood, obtained in a trial of the OX40 agonist ivuxolimab. These receptor sequences come from an adult with an advanced solid tumor such as melanoma, head and neck, liver or kidney cancer.

The V call is TRBV7-9, the J call TRBJ1-2; D call uncertain. V dropped 0 bases and J dropped 4 bases, with 18 bases sitting between them. The germline gives CDR1 SEHNR, CDR2 FQNEAQ (reference sequence). This CDR3 contains 17 residues. Here the CDR3 DNA reads TGTGCCAGCAGCTTAGCGCTCGGGCAGATATTCCTCTATGGCTACACCTTC. Protein product: CASSLALGQIFLYGYTF. Drawing the rest from reference TRBV7-9 and TRBJ1-2, the complete variable domain is DTGVSQNPRHKITKRGQNVTFRCDPISEHNRLYWYRQTLGQGPEFLTYFQNEAQLEKSRLLSDRFSAERPKGSFSTLEIQRTEQGDSAMYLCASSLALGQIFLYGYTFGSGTRLTVV.

The chain has TRBV18 and TRBJ2-7; D tentatively reads TRBD1 or TRBD2 (5 bases each). The ends were cut back, 6 bases at V and 7 bases at J, with 19 bases in the middle. The CDR3 extends over 14 amino acids. The germline CDR1 and CDR2 sequences are KGHSH and LQKENI. CDR3 DNA: TGTGCCAGCTCCCCGAGGGGTAGTTCTGAGGAGCAGTACTTC. Translated, it gives CASSPRGSSEEQYF.

For this clone: Other DNA sequences in the sample encode the same CDR3. The chain employs TRBV7-2 and TRBJ2-7, with 7 bases that match TRBD1. Germline V CDR1 and CDR2: SGHTA, FQGNSA. This CDR3 region has 14 residues. The V gene end was trimmed by 4 bases and the J gene end by 1 base; junction bases not matched to a gene: 4. The CDR3 region has the DNA TGTGCCAGCAGCTCCCGACAGGGTTCCTACGAGCAGTACTTC. Protein sequence: CASSSRQGSYEQYF.

The chain couples TRBV9 to TRBJ1-6; no firm D call. CDR3 size: 14 residues. The germline CDR1 and CDR2 sequences are SGDLS and YYNGEE. Trimming took 4 bases from V and 8 from J, leaving 13 bases between them. The CDR3 protein is CASSNNGRDSPLHF. CDR3 sequence (DNA): TGTGCCAGCAGCAACAACGGTCGGGATTCACCCCTCCACTTT.

This clone occurred once. The genes are TRBV6-1 and TRBJ2-5; TRBD1 agrees at 7 bases. This CDR3 spans 14 amino acids. V trimming: 4 bases; J trimming: 2 bases; junction bases outside the gene matches: 4. Germline loops: CDR1 MNHNS, CDR2 SASEGT. CDR3 amino acids: CASSVDRSQETQYF. DNA for the CDR3: TGTGCCAGCAGTGTGGACAGGTCGCAAGAGACCCAGTACTTC.

The chain joins TRBV7-2 to TRBJ2-7; D possibly corresponds to TRBD2 (5 bases). V was clipped by 3 bases and J by 5 bases, with 11 bases between them. The length of the CDR3 is 13 residues. The germline gives CDR1 SGHTA, CDR2 FQGNSA. The CDR3 DNA reads TGTGCCAGCAGCTTGAGGGTTGGACACGAGCAGTACTTC. Protein sequence: CASSLRVGHEQYF.

V gene TRBV7-2 combines with J gene TRBJ1-5; D is perhaps TRBD1 (5 bases). The CDR3 covers 14 residues. V dropped 0 bases and J dropped 5 bases, with 8 bases sitting between them. Germline V gene lookup returns CDR1 SGHTA and CDR2 FQGNSA. In DNA form, the CDR3 reads TGTGCCAGCAGCTTAGCAGGGACCGATCAGCCCCAGCATTTT. Amino acid sequence: CASSLAGTDQPQHF. Full variable domain (missing parts from reference TRBV7-2 and TRBJ1-5): GAGVSQSPSNKVTEKGKDVELRCDPISGHTALYWYRQSLGQGLEFLIYFQGNSAPDKSGLPSDRFSAERTGGSVSTLTIQRTQQEDSAVYLCASSLAGTDQPQHFGDGTRLSIL.

This clone was observed a few times. CDR3: CASSPVSGDTEAFF. In nucleotides, the CDR3 is TGTGCCAGCTCACCCGTCAGTGGGGACACTGAAGCTTTCTTT. The rearrangement joins TRBV18 to TRBJ1-1; D is uncertain. Trimming cost V 3 bases and J 3 bases, with 11 bases left between them. This CDR3 comprises 14 residues. Germline V gene sequence: CDR1 KGHSH, CDR2 LQKENI.

This chain connects TRBV28 to TRBJ1-5; 11 bases are shared with TRBD1. The germline gives CDR1 MDHEN, CDR2 SYDVKM. The CDR3 runs 16 residues. The V gene end was trimmed by 5 bases and the J gene end by 6 bases; junction bases not matched to a gene: 9. The CDR3 region has the DNA TGTGCCAGCAGTGAAGGGGACAGGGGGAACGGTCAGCCCCAGCATTTT. Residues: CASSEGDRGNGQPQHF.

This clone was observed a few times. The V and J genes are TRBV5-1 and TRBJ1-2; 8 nucleotides line up with TRBD1. This CDR3 region has 15 residues. CDR1 is SGHRS, CDR2 YFSETQ, per germline. V lost 2 bases to trimming and J lost 5 bases; unmatched junction nucleotides: 8. The CDR3 bases are TGCGCCAGCAGCTTTCCGGGACAGGAGCGATATGGCTACACCTTC. Translation gives CASSFPGQERYGYTF.

This clone was recorded only once. This chain uses TRBV7-6 with TRBJ2-7; possible D gene TRBD1, 6 bases. CDR3 length equals 16 residues. In germline, CDR1 is SGHVS, CDR2 FNYEAQ. V lost 2 bases to trimming and J lost 0 bases, with 14 bases between them. The CDR3 DNA sequence: TGTGCCAGCAGCTTAATGGGACGGGACATCTCCTACGAGCAGTACTTC. Residues: CASSLMGRDISYEQYF.

This sequence joins TRBV7-3 and TRBJ2-1; TRBD2 aligns across 7 bases. V shed 5 bases and J 4 bases; nucleotides not matched to a gene: 8. Germline assignment: CDR1 SGHTA and CDR2 FQGTGA. The CDR3 covers 15 residues. As DNA, the CDR3 is TGTGCCAGCAGCAAAGATGGACTAGTGTACAATGAGCAGTTCTTC. It codes for CASSKDGLVYNEQFF.

This clone has only a few counts. CDR3 DNA sequence: TGTGCCAGCAGCGTAAATGTGCGCGGTGAGCAGTTCTTC. This translates into CASSVNVRGEQFF. The rearrangement links TRBV9 to TRBJ2-1; D uncertain. Trimming took 1 base from V and 9 from J, leaving 11 bases between them. The germline CDR1 and CDR2 sequences are SGDLS and YYNGEE. The CDR3 consists of 13 residues.

The chain is built from TRBV7-9 and TRBJ1-4, with 10 nucleotides matching TRBD1. Germline lookup yields CDR1 SEHNR and CDR2 FQNEAQ (reference sequence). CDR3 length: 15 residues. V was clipped by 5 bases and J by 4 bases; unmatched bases: 4. The chain's CDR3 is CASSVDRGYNEKLFF. In DNA form, the CDR3 reads TGTGCCAGCAGCGTGGACAGGGGGTATAATGAAAAACTGTTTTTT.

As regards this clone: A read error may produce the germline difference seen at one junction end. The J gene is TRBJ2-7, the V gene TRBV7-9; D remains ambiguous. The CDR3 runs to 13 residues. Germline loops: CDR1 SEHNR, CDR2 FQNEAQ (reference sequence). The CDR3: CASSFDLSSEQYF. For the CDR3, the DNA is TGTGCCAGCAGTTTTGACCTGTCCTCCGAGCAGTACTTC.

The table lists this clone with a count of one. The V gene is TRBV5-1, the J gene TRBJ1-5; D unresolved. CDR3 length: 14 amino acids. Germline CDR1 reads SGHRS; CDR2 reads YFSETQ. Trimming removed 0 bases from V and 3 bases from J, with 7 bases in between. In DNA, the CDR3 is TGCGCCAGCAGCTTGGACGGACTCAATCAGCCCCAGCATTTT. It codes for CASSLDGLNQPQHF.

The gene calls are TRBV18 and TRBJ2-7; 10 bases are shared with TRBD2. CDR1 KGHSH and CDR2 LQKENI come from the germline V gene. There are 20 residues in the CDR3. V lost 0 bases to trimming and J lost 3 bases; unmatched junction nucleotides: 17. CDR3 sequence: CASSPPQGEETSGIVYEQYF. The CDR3 nucleotides read TGTGCCAGCTCACCACCCCAGGGAGAGGAAACTAGCGGGATCGTCTACGAGCAGTACTTC.

The genes are TRBV15 and TRBJ2-1; either TRBD1 or TRBD2 may supply D (5 bases each). With 3 bases removed from V and 2 bases from J, the gap between germline ends came to 11 bases. This CDR3 has 15 amino acids. Germline CDR1 and CDR2: LNHNV and YYDKDF (reference sequence). CDR3 sequence (DNA): TGTGCCACCAGCAGGGGGGTGTCGGCCTACAATGAGCAGTTCTTC. Translated, it gives CATSRGVSAYNEQFF.

This chain joins TRBV11-1 and TRBJ2-2; TRBD2 might be the D (6 bases). V lost 0 bases and J 0 bases, leaving 11 bases between the germline ends. The CDR3 is 17 residues long. The germline CDR1 and CDR2 sequences are SGHAT and FQDESV (reference sequence). For the CDR3, the DNA is TGTGCCAGCAGCTTAGCCTTACTAGCTTCGAACACCGGGGAGCTGTTTTTT. This translates into CASSLALLASNTGELFF.

The gene calls are TRBV15 and TRBJ1-1; D remains unclear. This CDR3 has 15 residues. CDR1 and CDR2 (germline): LNHNV, YYDKDF (reference sequence). Trimming took off 7 bases at V and 1 base at J, with 16 bases between the two ends. The CDR3 spells CATTNAKTENTEAFF. CDR3 sequence (DNA): TGTGCCACCACAAACGCCAAAACAGAGAACACTGAAGCTTTCTTT.

V is TRBV6-6 and J is TRBJ2-5; TRBD1 is a possible D gene (5 bases). The J call may be mistaken, given a closer DNA end match to TRBJ2-7. Looked up from germline, CDR1 is MNHNY and CDR2 is SVGAGI (reference sequence). CDR3 length: 11 residues. DNA of the CDR3: TGTGCCAGCAGTTACAGGGGCGAGCAGTACTTC. It translates to CASSYRGEQYF.

The chain carries TRBV19 and TRBJ2-7; 9 bases map to TRBD1. Germline CDR1 reads LNHDA; CDR2 reads SQIVND (reference sequence). V was clipped by 3 bases and J by 5 bases; unmatched bases: 2. This CDR3 region has 13 residues. CDR3 coding DNA: TGTGCCAGTAGTATCCGGACAGGGGACGAGCAGTACGTC. Its translation is CASSIRTGDEQYV.

This chain joins TRBV5-1 and TRBJ2-1; 12 positions match TRBD2. V gave up 0 bases and J gave up 4 bases; unmatched junction bases: 5. This CDR3 is 17 amino acids long. Germline V gene sequence: CDR1 SGHRS, CDR2 YFSETQ. The CDR3 region has the DNA TGCGCCAGCAGCTTGGGGCGACTAGCGGGAGTATACAATGAGCAGTTCTTC. Translated: CASSLGRLAGVYNEQFF.

The V call is TRBV5-4, the J call TRBJ1-2; D possibly corresponds to TRBD1 (6 bases). Germline assignment: CDR1 SGHNT and CDR2 YYREEE (reference sequence). Between the trimmed V and J ends, which lost 5 bases and 4 bases, there was a span of 18 bases. The CDR3 is 15 amino acids. The CDR3 DNA is TGTGCCAGCAGGGCAAAAAACAGGGAACTCTATGGCTACACCTTC. Encoded protein: CASRAKNRELYGYTF.